A single sample gave rise to the 21 T cell receptor beta chains below, sequenced in a study of response to subunit inactivated influenza vaccine. TCRdb reprocessed the RT-PCR reads via MiXCR and lists one record per CDR3 protein. The sample has approximately 730,000 distinct CDR3 sequences; approximately 13% are singletons. Sequenced material: PBMCs from blood, taken 14 to 15 days before vaccination. Receptor source: a man over 45 who received an inactivated influenza vaccine.

V is TRBV2 and J is TRBJ2-7, with TRBD1 matching 7 bases. This CDR3 region has 17 residues. Germline loops: CDR1 SNHLY, CDR2 FYNNEI. The J segment lost 1 base and the V segment lost 7 bases, leaving 16 bases of the junction unmatched. This CDR3 is CASTDGVLGQSSYEQYF. The CDR3 coding sequence is TGTGCCAGCACCGACGGGGTTTTGGGACAGAGTTCCTACGAGCAGTACTTC.

This clonotype was observed a handful of times. This chain connects TRBV5-1 to TRBJ2-3; D not certain. From germline, CDR1 is SGHRS and CDR2 YFSETQ. Trimming removed 0 bases at V and 9 bases at J, with 5 bases between. The CDR3 has 11 amino acids. The CDR3 here is CASSLEWTQYF. The DNA of the CDR3 is TGCGCCAGCAGCTTGGAGTGGACGCAGTATTTT.

CDR3 region: CASSPTPQGYNEQFF. In nucleotides, the CDR3 is TGTGCCAGCAGCCCGACACCTCAGGGGTACAATGAGCAGTTCTTC. The chain couples TRBV11-2 to TRBJ2-1; tentative D call: TRBD1 (6 bases). The CDR3 consists of 15 residues. In germline, CDR1 is SGHAT, CDR2 FQNNGV. V lost 5 bases, J lost 4 bases, and 15 bases lay in between.

This chain connects TRBV28 to TRBJ2-7; a possible D gene is TRBD1 (6 bases). Per the germline V gene, CDR1 is MDHEN and CDR2 is SYDVKM. Trimming stripped 4 bases from V and 3 bases from J, with 19 bases between. The CDR3 totals 16 residues. CDR3 protein: CASSSRWDTLFYEQYF. In DNA, the CDR3 is TGTGCCAGCAGTTCCCGTTGGGACACCCTTTTCTACGAGCAGTACTTC.

This clonotype was seen many times. This sequence joins TRBV29-1 and TRBJ1-2, with D maybe TRBD1 (5 bases). The germline V gene encodes CDR1 SQVTM and CDR2 ANQGSEA. The CDR3 is made up of 10 amino acids. The V and J ends lost 7 bases and 6 bases respectively, with 9 bases between them. The DNA of the CDR3 is TGCAGCGATGGGACGGATGGCTACACCTTC. Translating gives CSDGTDGYTF.

This clonotype was found a few times. The gene calls are TRBV27 and TRBJ2-2; TRBD2 aligns across 7 bases. J gave up 5 bases and V 4 bases, and 13 bases lay outside the gene matches. Per the germline V gene, CDR1 is MNHEY and CDR2 is SMNVEV (reference sequence). This CDR3 spans 17 amino acids. The CDR3 loop is CASSWRAGRSVTGELFF. The CDR3 DNA is TGTGCCAGCAGTTGGCGAGCGGGACGAAGTGTGACCGGGGAGCTGTTTTTT.

In this sample, this clonotype turned up a few times. The rearrangement joins TRBV9 to TRBJ1-3; the D gene is possibly TRBD1 (5 bases). Looked up from germline, CDR1 is SGDLS and CDR2 is YYNGEE. The CDR3 sequence is 16 residues long. V was trimmed by 0 bases and J by 0 bases, leaving 10 bases between them. The CDR3 DNA sequence: TGTGCCAGCAGCGTAGGTGGAAGGGGCTCTGGAAACACCATATATTTT. It yields the protein CASSVGGRGSGNTIYF.

This chain connects TRBV19 to TRBJ1-1; maybe TRBD1 (6 bases). CDR1 and CDR2 (germline): LNHDA, SQIVND (reference sequence). Trimming removed 5 bases at V and 1 base at J, with 11 bases between. This CDR3 is 14 amino acids long. CDR3 bases: TGTGCCAGTAGTTCCGGACAGAAGAACACTGAAGCTTTCTTT. Its protein product is CASSSGQKNTEAFF.

This clonotype was detected only a few times. This chain connects TRBV9 to TRBJ1-3; D unresolved. The germline gives CDR1 SGDLS, CDR2 YYNGEE. This CDR3 is 16 amino acids long. V was trimmed by 0 bases and J by 2 bases, leaving 12 bases between them. The chain's CDR3 is CASSVAEGKPGNTIYF. CDR3 bases: TGTGCCAGCAGCGTAGCGGAGGGAAAGCCTGGAAACACCATATATTTT. The whole variable domain, remainder taken from reference TRBV9 and TRBJ1-3, is DSGVTQTPKHLITATGQRVTLRCSPRSGDLSVYWYQQSLDQGLQFLIQYYNGEERAKGNILERFSAQQFPDLHSELNLSSLELGDSALYFCASSVAEGKPGNTIYFGEGSWLTVV.

This clonotype was counted many times. The chain combines TRBV7-9 with TRBJ1-3; D gene ambiguous. The CDR3 runs to 15 residues. The germline V and J ends were trimmed by 6 bases and 6 bases, with 18 bases remaining between them. Germline CDR1 is SEHNR and CDR2 is FQNEAQ (reference sequence). The CDR3 DNA reads TGTGCCAGCAGTCCGTCCTGGTTTTTTGAAAACACCATATATTTT. This codes for CASSPSWFFENTIYF.

This clonotype was observed a handful of times. This chain joins TRBV7-2 and TRBJ2-1; the D gene is possibly TRBD1 (6 bases). This CDR3 has 13 residues. Germline V gene lookup returns CDR1 SGHTA and CDR2 FQGNSA. The V and J ends lost 5 bases and 8 bases respectively, with 13 bases between them. This chain's CDR3 is CASSPRPGDEQFF. The CDR3 coding sequence is TGTGCCAGCAGCCCGAGACCAGGGGATGAGCAGTTCTTC.

The chain is built from TRBV29-1 and TRBJ2-1; 10 bases are shared with TRBD1. Germline assignment: CDR1 SQVTM and CDR2 ANQGSEA. This CDR3 contains 13 residues. CDR3: CSGWDRGYNEQFF. In DNA, the CDR3 is TGCAGTGGGTGGGACAGGGGTTACAATGAGCAGTTCTTC.

The chain's CDR3 is CASSRSSGTNGETQYF. The DNA of the CDR3 is TGTGCCAGCAGTAGGTCTAGCGGGACTAATGGGGAGACCCAGTACTTC. The chain combines TRBV28 with TRBJ2-5, with 9 bases lining up with TRBD2. The germline gives CDR1 MDHEN, CDR2 SYDVKM. CDR3 size: 16 residues. The ends lost 5 bases at V and 5 bases at J; junction bases unmatched: 12.

The chain employs TRBV10-3 and TRBJ1-6; possibly TRBD1 for D (6 bases). The CDR3 is made up of 13 amino acids. Germline CDR1 is ENHRY and CDR2 is SYGVKD. V was clipped by 8 bases and J by 7 bases, with 12 bases between them. The CDR3 loop reads CAIHDRSNSPLHF. As DNA, the CDR3 is TGTGCCATCCACGACAGGTCCAATTCACCCCTCCACTTT.

A few counts support this clonotype. The chain recombines TRBV20-1 with TRBJ2-3, with D possibly TRBD2 on 6 matching bases. Germline-derived CDR1 and CDR2 are DFQATT and SNEGSKA (reference sequence). The CDR3 is made up of 13 amino acids. The CDR3 spells CRPVGGETDTQYF. The CDR3 nucleotides are TGCAGGCCCGTAGGAGGGGAGACAGATACGCAGTATTTT.

The V and J genes are TRBV25-1 and TRBJ2-7; 7 bases line up with TRBD1. CDR1 is MGHDK and CDR2 is SYGVNS in the germline V gene. V was pared by 3 bases and J by 2 bases, with 10 bases of the junction left unmatched. CDR3 length equals 16 residues. The CDR3 sequence: CASSDFLGQEPYEQYF. As DNA, the CDR3 is TGTGCCAGCAGTGACTTCCTAGGACAGGAGCCCTACGAGCAGTACTTC.

Many counts were recorded for this clonotype. The rearrangement uses TRBV4-1 and TRBJ2-5; D unclear. Germline CDR1 reads MGHRA; CDR2 reads YSYEKL. The CDR3 consists of 14 residues. Between the trimmed V and J ends, which lost 1 base and 5 bases, there was a span of 11 bases. CDR3 bases: TGCGCCAGCAGCCAAGGCATTATCTTGGAGACCCAGTACTTC. It is translated as CASSQGIILETQYF.

The V call is TRBV12-3 or TRBV12-4, the J call TRBJ2-4, with unresolved D. Trimming took 3 bases from V and 7 from J, leaving 10 bases between them. The CDR3 extends over 13 amino acids. The DNA for the CDR3 is TGTGCCAGCAGTTTTCGGCAGGTGAACATTCAGTACTTC. This codes for CASSFRQVNIQYF.

The chain recombines TRBV20-1 with TRBJ2-3, with a tentative D call TRBD2 (6 bases). In germline, CDR1 is DFQATT, CDR2 SNEGSKA (reference sequence). The CDR3 covers 14 residues. V gave up 6 bases and J gave up 3 bases, with 16 bases separating them. This CDR3 is CSAPRRRETDTQYF. For the CDR3, the DNA is TGCAGTGCCCCCCGCCGGAGGGAGACAGATACGCAGTATTTT.

The chain has TRBV12-3 or TRBV12-4 and TRBJ2-2; TRBD2 matches 14 bases. Losses at the gene ends were 6 bases for V and 6 bases for J; bases not matched to a gene: 3. The CDR3 length is 15 residues. The CDR3 is CASRGGLAGAGELFF. The DNA for the CDR3 is TGTGCCAGCAGAGGGGGACTAGCGGGAGCCGGGGAGCTGTTTTTT.

This clonotype was recorded a few times. The chain couples TRBV27 to TRBJ1-1; maybe TRBD1 (5 bases). CDR1 and CDR2 from the germline V gene are MNHEY and SMNVEV (reference sequence). The CDR3 is made up of 14 amino acids. V was clipped by 2 bases and J by 6 bases, with 13 bases between them. Written as DNA, the CDR3 is TGTGCCAGCAGTTTACGGGGCGACTGGGCTGAAGCTTTCTTT. It translates to CASSLRGDWAEAFF.